The table lists the clone carrying this T cell receptor (beta chain) with a few counts. The target antigen is unknown. The data were taken from a study of human T cells and chemical hapten exposure. Whole-study context: The study patch tested 0.01% DPC on the upper back and read results at 6 days.

The V and J ends lost 3 bases and 6 bases respectively, with 9 bases between them. The CDR3 consists of 13 residues. CDR1 and CDR2 (germline): WSHSY, SAAADI. Via MiXCR, TCRdb re-called the RACE reads, giving one row per CDR3 protein. The repertoire has 150,000 to 200,000 distinct CDR3 sequences, 13% to 15% of them found once; the top ten carry 1.5% to 2%. Study-level points and caveats: Significantly more large CDR3 similarity clusters were formed by expanded TCRs than by controls. The presence of alopecia in the donors means their immune response may differ from healthy people's. Patch test score rose with PT1 expanded TCR count, significant at thresholds 8, 16 and 32, not 4.

Time point reported: patch test 1, 2 weeks after DPC sensitization. The sample's treatment: therapeutic diphenylcyclopropenone sensitization with weekly scalp DPC. The rearrangement uses TRBV10-2 and TRBJ2-1; D is ambiguous. The TCR was taken from a woman in her 30s with alopecia areata. Some clones in this sample may be carry-over from other donors' samples. The specimen was whole blood, collected in connection with sensitization to the hapten diphenylcyclopropenone (DPC). This CDR3 is CASSDGDGNEQFF. The CDR3 coding sequence is TGCGCCAGCAGTGATGGAGACGGCAATGAGCAGTTCTTC.